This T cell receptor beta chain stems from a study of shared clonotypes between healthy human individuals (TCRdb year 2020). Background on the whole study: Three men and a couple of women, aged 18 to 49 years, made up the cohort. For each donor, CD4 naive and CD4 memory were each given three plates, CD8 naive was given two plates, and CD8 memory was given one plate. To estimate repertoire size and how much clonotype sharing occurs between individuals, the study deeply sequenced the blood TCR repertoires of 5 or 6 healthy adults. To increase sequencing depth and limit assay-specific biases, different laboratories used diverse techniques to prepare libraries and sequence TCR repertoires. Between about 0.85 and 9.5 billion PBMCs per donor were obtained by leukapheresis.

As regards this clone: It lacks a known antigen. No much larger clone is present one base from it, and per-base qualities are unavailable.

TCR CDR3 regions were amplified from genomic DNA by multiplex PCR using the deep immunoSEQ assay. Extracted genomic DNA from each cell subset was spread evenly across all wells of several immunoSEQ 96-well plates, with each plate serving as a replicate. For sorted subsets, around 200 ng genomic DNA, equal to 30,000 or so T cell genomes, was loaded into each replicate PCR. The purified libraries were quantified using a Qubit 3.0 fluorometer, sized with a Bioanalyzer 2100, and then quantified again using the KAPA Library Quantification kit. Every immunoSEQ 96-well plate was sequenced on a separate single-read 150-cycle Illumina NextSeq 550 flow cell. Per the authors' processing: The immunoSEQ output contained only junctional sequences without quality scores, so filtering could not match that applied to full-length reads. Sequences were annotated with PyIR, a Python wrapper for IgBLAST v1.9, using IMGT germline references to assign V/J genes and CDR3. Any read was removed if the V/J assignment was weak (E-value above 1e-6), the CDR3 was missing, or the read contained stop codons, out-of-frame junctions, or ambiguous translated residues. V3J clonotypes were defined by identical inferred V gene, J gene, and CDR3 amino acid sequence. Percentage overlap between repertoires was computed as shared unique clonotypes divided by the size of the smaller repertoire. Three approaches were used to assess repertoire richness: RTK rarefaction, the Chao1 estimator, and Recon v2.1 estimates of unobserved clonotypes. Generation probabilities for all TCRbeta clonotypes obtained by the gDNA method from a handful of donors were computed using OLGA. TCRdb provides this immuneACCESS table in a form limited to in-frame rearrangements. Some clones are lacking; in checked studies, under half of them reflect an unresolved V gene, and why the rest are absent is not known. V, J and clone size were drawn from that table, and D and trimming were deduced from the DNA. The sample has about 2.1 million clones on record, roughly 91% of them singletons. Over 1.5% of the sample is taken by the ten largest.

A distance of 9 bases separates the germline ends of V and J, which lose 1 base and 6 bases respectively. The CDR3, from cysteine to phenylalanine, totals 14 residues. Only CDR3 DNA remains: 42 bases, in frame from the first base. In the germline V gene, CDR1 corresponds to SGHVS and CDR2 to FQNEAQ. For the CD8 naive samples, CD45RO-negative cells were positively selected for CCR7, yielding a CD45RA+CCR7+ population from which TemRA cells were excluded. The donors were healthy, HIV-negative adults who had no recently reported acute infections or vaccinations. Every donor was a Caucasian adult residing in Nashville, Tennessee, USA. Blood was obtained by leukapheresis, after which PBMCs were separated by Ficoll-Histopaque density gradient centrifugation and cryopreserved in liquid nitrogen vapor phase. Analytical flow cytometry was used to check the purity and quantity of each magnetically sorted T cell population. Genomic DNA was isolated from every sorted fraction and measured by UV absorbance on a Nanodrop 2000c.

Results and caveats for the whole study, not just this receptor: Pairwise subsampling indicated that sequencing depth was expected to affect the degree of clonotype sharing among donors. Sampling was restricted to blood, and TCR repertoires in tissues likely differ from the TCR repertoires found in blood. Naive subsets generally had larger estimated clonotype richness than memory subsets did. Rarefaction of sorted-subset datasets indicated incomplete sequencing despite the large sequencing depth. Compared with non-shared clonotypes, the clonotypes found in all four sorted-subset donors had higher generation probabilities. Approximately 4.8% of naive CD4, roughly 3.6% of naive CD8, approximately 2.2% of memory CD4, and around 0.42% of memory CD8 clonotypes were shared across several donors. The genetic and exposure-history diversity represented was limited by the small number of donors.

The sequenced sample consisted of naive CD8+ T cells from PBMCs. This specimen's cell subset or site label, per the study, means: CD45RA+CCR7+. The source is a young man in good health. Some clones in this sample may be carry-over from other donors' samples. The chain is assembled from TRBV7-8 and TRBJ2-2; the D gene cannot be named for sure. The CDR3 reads CASSLGWVAGELFF. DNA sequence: TGTGCCAGCAGCTTAGGTTGGGTTGCCGGGGAGCTGTTTTTT.